This TCR beta chain was retrieved from a study of cytomegalovirus exposure and HLA in healthy donors. Data came from immunoSEQ multiplex PCR; TCRdb stores just in-frame clones and leaves some out. Of 240,000 or so clones listed, 70% to 90% were seen once; the top ten hold over 0.95%. V lost 4 bases and J 1 base, leaving 17 bases between the germline ends. The CDR3 sequence is 16 residues long. Germline CDR1 is SGHRS and CDR2 is YFSETQ. The sample taken for sequencing was PBMCs. The chain recombines TRBV5-1 with TRBJ1-1; D remains unclear. The sequence was obtained from a woman in her 30s in good health and CMV-seropositive. The CDR3 region is CASSVISPVSNTEAFF. In DNA form, the CDR3 reads TGCGCCAGCAGCGTGATAAGTCCGGTCTCGAACACTGAAGCTTTCTTT.